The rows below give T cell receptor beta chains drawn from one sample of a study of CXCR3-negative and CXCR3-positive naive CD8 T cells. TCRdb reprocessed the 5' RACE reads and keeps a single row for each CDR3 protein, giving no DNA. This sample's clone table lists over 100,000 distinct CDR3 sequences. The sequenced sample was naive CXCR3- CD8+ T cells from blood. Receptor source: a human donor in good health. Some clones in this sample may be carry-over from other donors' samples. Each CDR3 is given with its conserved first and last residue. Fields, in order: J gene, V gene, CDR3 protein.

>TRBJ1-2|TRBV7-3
CASSSGPTGYGYTF
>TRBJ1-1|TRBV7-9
CASSSTGWAEAFF
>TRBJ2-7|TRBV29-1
CSVDGLAGVYEQYF
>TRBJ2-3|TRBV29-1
CSVVPRGAHTDTQYF
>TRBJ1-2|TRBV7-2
CASSAPEVNYGYTF
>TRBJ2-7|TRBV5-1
CASSLYGRKYEQYF
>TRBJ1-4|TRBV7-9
CASSSAGVAIANEKLFF
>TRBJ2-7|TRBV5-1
CASSNHRDGQYF
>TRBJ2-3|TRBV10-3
CAISTLAGGRIDTQYF
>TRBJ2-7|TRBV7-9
CASSSGLANYEQYF
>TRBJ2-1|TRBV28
CASSSRRDVSYNEQFF
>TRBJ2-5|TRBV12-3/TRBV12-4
CASSFGAGVQETQYF
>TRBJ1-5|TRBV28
CASSRTGQGLNQPQHF
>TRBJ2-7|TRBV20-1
CSARDLRQLETYEQYF
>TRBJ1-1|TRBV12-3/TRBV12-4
CASSSGRGSMRAFF
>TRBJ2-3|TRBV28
CASSKPLGRLSDTQYF
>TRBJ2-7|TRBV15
CATSRGREGTTTYEQYF
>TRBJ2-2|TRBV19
CASSRHLNTGELFF
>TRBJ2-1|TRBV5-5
CASSVDRVSYNEQFF
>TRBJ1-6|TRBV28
CASSLSPLRSPLHF
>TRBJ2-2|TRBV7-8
CASSLARDRENTGELFF
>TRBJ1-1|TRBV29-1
CSVDGGGWTNTEAFF
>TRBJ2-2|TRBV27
CASSLGRTLNTGELFF
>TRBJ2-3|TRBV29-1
CSVEIMAADTQYF
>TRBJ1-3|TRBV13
CASSSQGRVLGNTIYF
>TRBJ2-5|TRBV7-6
CASSLEIQETQYF
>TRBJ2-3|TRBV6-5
CASALRAFHTQYF
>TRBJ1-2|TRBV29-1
CSVEVTRWGYTF
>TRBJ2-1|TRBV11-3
CASSPPELAYNEQFF
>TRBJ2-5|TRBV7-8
CASSLGTTYQETQYF
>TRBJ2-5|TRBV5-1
CASSLFSGGETQYF
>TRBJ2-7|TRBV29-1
CSVRTGGYEQYF
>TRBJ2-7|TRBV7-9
CATDSRREQYF
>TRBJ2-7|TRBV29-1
CSVLGRGSYEQYF
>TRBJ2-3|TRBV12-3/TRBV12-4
CASSLASSGGPADTQYF
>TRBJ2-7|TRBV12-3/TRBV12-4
CASSFGPGGYEQYF
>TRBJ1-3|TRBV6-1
CASSVNSGMAGNTIYF
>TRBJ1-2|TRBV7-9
CASSQRDSAFYGYTF
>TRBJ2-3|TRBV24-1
CATSPRDRADTQYF
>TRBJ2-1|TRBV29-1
CSVEVGPEQFF
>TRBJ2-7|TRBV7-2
CASSLADPLEQYF
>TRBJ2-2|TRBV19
CASSGLAGNTGELFF
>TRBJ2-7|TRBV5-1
CASRLGNTYEQYF
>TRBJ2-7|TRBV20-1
CSAPRTENAYEQYF
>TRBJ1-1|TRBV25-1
CASSEWGVGGGVTEAFF
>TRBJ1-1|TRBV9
CASSVVGGWTEAFF
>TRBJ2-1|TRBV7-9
CAGRDSGGAYNEQFF
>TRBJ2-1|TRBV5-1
CASSLSTTGGLAGGSDNEQFF
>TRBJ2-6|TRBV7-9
CASSSRLRGAGANVLTF
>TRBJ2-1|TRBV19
CASSIDPGTSSYNEQFF
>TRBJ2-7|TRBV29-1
CSALAAVRSYEQYF
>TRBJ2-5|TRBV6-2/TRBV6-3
CASSYGGWGGETQYF
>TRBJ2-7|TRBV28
CASSSRGGDEQYF
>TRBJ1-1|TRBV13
CASSLGGRGWMNTEAFF